Shown below are 26 T cell receptor beta chains from a single sample sequenced in a study of CD8 T cells in ankylosing spondylitis. For these receptors, no antigen is known. TCRdb itself ran the 5' RACE reads through MiXCR, one entry per CDR3 protein. The sample shows 220,000 or so distinct CDR3 sequences, 18% of them seen only once. Whole-study findings and limits: It appeared that ankylosing spondylitis blood was characterized by a TCR beta motif of about eight highly homologous variants.

What was sequenced was blood, either unsorted or a sorted T cell fraction (not recorded which). Receptor source: a male donor with ankylosing spondylitis.

Only a few counts were recorded for this clonotype. At one boundary the junction diverges from the germline segment, which might be a read error. This chain's CDR3 is CASSPGGVGTVELFF. The CDR3 DNA follows: TGCGCCAGCAGCCCAGGGGGCGTTGGGACCGTGGAGCTGTTTTTT. This chain links TRBV4-1 with TRBJ2-2, with 8 bases identical to TRBD1. Germline loops: CDR1 MGHRA, CDR2 YSYEKL. The CDR3 is 15 residues long.

V gene TRBV30 combines with J gene TRBJ2-7, with D possibly matching TRBD1 (5 bases). The CDR3 runs 16 residues. V lost 2 bases to trimming and J lost 3 bases, with 20 bases between them. From germline, CDR1 is GTSNPN and CDR2 SVGIG (reference sequence). This chain's CDR3 is CAWSLPLRQNGYEQYF. The CDR3 nucleotides are TGTGCCTGGAGTCTCCCCCTTAGACAGAATGGCTACGAGCAGTACTTC.

V usage is TRBV27 and J usage is TRBJ1-2, with 7 bases that match TRBD1. In germline, CDR1 is MNHEY, CDR2 SMNVEV (reference sequence). The CDR3 contains 17 residues. V trimming: 6 bases; J trimming: 2 bases; junction bases outside the gene matches: 15. The CDR3 sequence: CASSLLGQEPRNYGYTF. In DNA form, the CDR3 reads TGTGCCAGCAGCCTCCTCGGACAGGAACCTAGAAACTATGGCTACACCTTC.

The chain has TRBV2 and TRBJ2-1; D not certain. This CDR3 spans 16 amino acids. The germline CDR1 and CDR2 sequences are SNHLY and FYNNEI. The V and J ends lost 2 bases and 4 bases respectively, with 15 bases between them. The CDR3 region has the DNA TGTGCCAGCAGTGAATTCCCTACCGAAAAATACAATGAGCAGTTCTTC. Translating gives CASSEFPTEKYNEQFF.

The rearrangement uses TRBV5-6 and TRBJ1-2; a weak D match, TRBD1 (5 bases). Germline loops: CDR1 SGHDT, CDR2 YYEEEE. V gave up 4 bases and J gave up 8 bases, with 15 bases separating them. CDR3 length equals 13 residues. In DNA form, the CDR3 reads TGTGCCAGCAGCCCCGACAGAAGAGAAGGCTACACCTTC. Its translation is CASSPDRREGYTF.

This chain links TRBV2 with TRBJ2-5, with no clear D. Looked up from germline, CDR1 is SNHLY and CDR2 is FYNNEI. Deletions cut 4 bases from V and 2 bases from J, with 20 bases between. This CDR3 is 17 amino acids long. For the CDR3, the DNA is TGTGCCAGCAGTGGTGAAGACAACAGAGCCCTGCAAGAGACCCAGTACTTC. This encodes CASSGEDNRALQETQYF.

The chain carries TRBV20-1 and TRBJ1-6; D call uncertain. In germline, CDR1 is DFQATT, CDR2 SNEGSKA (reference sequence). V gave up 3 bases and J gave up 8 bases, with 11 bases separating them. The CDR3 totals 13 residues. The CDR3 protein is CSARDSADSPLHF. The CDR3 coding sequence is TGCAGTGCTAGGGATTCTGCCGATTCACCCCTCCACTTT.

J is TRBJ2-1 and V is TRBV7-9, with TRBD1 identical over 7 bases. This CDR3 is 17 amino acids long. The V gene's germline CDR1 is SEHNR and CDR2 FQNEAQ (reference sequence). Trimming took 5 bases from V and 4 from J; bases not matched to a gene: 14. The CDR3 nucleotides are TGTGCCAGCAGCACAACCACAGGGGAACGGGATTACAATGAGCAGTTCTTC. Its translation: CASSTTTGERDYNEQFF.

This clonotype turned up a few times. This chain uses TRBV20-1 with TRBJ2-1; 10 positions agree with TRBD2. Germline values: CDR1 DFQATT, CDR2 SNEGSKA (reference sequence). The CDR3 spans 15 residues. V lost 5 bases to trimming and J lost 3 bases; unmatched junction nucleotides: 7. The CDR3 reads CSAGGLAHLYNEQFF. The CDR3 DNA sequence: TGCAGTGCTGGGGGACTAGCGCATCTCTACAATGAGCAGTTCTTC.

The chain uses TRBV6-5 and TRBJ2-7; 7 bases fit TRBD1. The CDR3 spans 15 residues. After removal of 2 bases from V and 2 bases from J, the junction contained 6 bases not matched to a gene. The germline V gene encodes CDR1 MNHEY and CDR2 SVGAGI. The CDR3 coding sequence is TGTGCCAGCAGTTACCGGTGGGACAGAGCCTACGAGCAGTACTTC. As protein: CASSYRWDRAYEQYF.

The CDR3 nucleotides read TGCAGTGCTAGAGATTTTGGGGGTGAAAGGGACAGTGCATTCTCTGGGGCCAACGTCCTGACTTTC. It encodes CSARDFGGERDSAFSGANVLTF. The chain carries TRBV20-1 and TRBJ2-6; 7 bases map to TRBD1. Unmatched junction bases numbered 20, after V lost 0 bases and J lost 0 bases. The germline V gene has CDR1 DFQATT and CDR2 SNEGSKA (reference sequence). This CDR3 spans 22 amino acids.

V is TRBV19 and J is TRBJ1-1; 8 bases agree with TRBD1. The CDR3 loop spans 13 amino acids. V lost 4 bases, J lost 9 bases, and 7 bases stayed unmatched. Germline loops: CDR1 LNHDA, CDR2 SQIVND (reference sequence). The CDR3 loop is CASSSGTGTKAFF. In DNA, the CDR3 is TGTGCCAGTAGTAGCGGGACAGGAACTAAAGCTTTCTTT.

In this sample, this clonotype turned up a few times. The rearrangement joins TRBV18 to TRBJ2-1, with unresolved D. V lost 0 bases to trimming and J lost 4 bases, with 7 bases between them. The germline V gene encodes CDR1 KGHSH and CDR2 LQKENI. The CDR3 totals 14 residues. CDR3 DNA sequence: TGTGCCAGCTCACCACCGGATGCGTACAATGAGCAGTTCTTC. It specifies CASSPPDAYNEQFF. The full variable domain, its missing parts supplied by reference TRBV18 and TRBJ2-1, is NAGVMQNPRHLVRRRGQEARLRCSPMKGHSHVYWYRQLPEEGLKFMVYLQKENIIDESGMPKERFSAEFPKEGPSILRIQQVVRGDSAAYFCASSPPDAYNEQFFGPGTRLTVL.

This chain's CDR3 is CASSAYRVTNYGYTF. CDR3 nucleotides: TGTGCCAGCAGCGCGTACAGGGTAACTAACTATGGCTACACCTTC. The chain combines TRBV9 with TRBJ1-2, with D tentatively TRBD1 (6 bases). V was cut by 3 bases and J by 0 bases, with 12 bases left in between. CDR3 length: 15 residues. Germline CDR1 is SGDLS and CDR2 is YYNGEE. The full variable domain, in which reference TRBV9 and TRBJ1-2 provide the parts outside the CDR3, is DSGVTQTPKHLITATGQRVTLRCSPRSGDLSVYWYQQSLDQGLQFLIQYYNGEERAKGNILERFSAQQFPDLHSELNLSSLELGDSALYFCASSAYRVTNYGYTFGSGTRLTVV.

This clonotype has more than one count but fewer than ten. This chain links TRBV11-2 with TRBJ1-4, with no clear D. The germline gives CDR1 SGHAT, CDR2 FQNNGV. V was clipped by 0 bases and J by 6 bases, with 8 bases between them. The CDR3 length is 14 residues. The CDR3 is CASSLEAADEKLFF. The CDR3 DNA reads as TGTGCCAGCAGCTTAGAGGCAGCGGATGAAAAACTGTTTTTT.

This clonotype was found a few times. A much more abundant neighbour one base away suggests this may be a read error. The V gene is TRBV25-1, the J gene TRBJ2-1, with 13 bases that match TRBD2. Per germline, CDR1 MGHDK and CDR2 SYGVNS. Trimming cost V 6 bases and J 8 bases; bases outside gene matches: 1. The CDR3 runs to 13 residues. The CDR3: CASRLAGGHEQFF. The CDR3 DNA follows: TGTGCCAGCAGACTAGCGGGAGGGCATGAGCAGTTCTTC. Based on the CDR3 plus reference TRBV25-1 and TRBJ2-1, the full variable domain is EADIYQTPRYLVIGTGKKITLECSQTMGHDKMYWYQQDPGMELHLIHYSYGVNSTEKGDLSSESTVSRIRTEHFPLTLESARPSHTSQYLCASRLAGGHEQFFGPGTRLTVL.

This clonotype has ten or more counts. V and J are TRBV12-3 or TRBV12-4 and TRBJ2-1; TRBD1 is a possible D gene (6 bases). The CDR3 totals 16 residues. Trimming took 1 base from V and 0 from J, leaving 10 bases between them. The CDR3 spells CASSLGDNNSYNEQFF. The CDR3 DNA is TGTGCCAGCAGTTTAGGGGACAACAACTCCTACAATGAGCAGTTCTTC.

V and J are TRBV12-3 or TRBV12-4 and TRBJ1-1, with 7 bases lining up with TRBD1. This CDR3 has 13 residues. V lost 4 bases and J lost 2; bases outside the gene matches: 1. CDR3 protein: CASSWDSNTEAFF. The CDR3 DNA reads as TGTGCCAGCAGTTGGGACAGCAACACTGAAGCTTTCTTT.

This clonotype was detected a few times. This sequence joins TRBV19 and TRBJ1-2; D is uncertain. The CDR3 has 13 amino acids. Germline CDR1 LNHDA, CDR2 SQIVND (reference sequence). Trimming pared 6 bases from V and 2 bases from J, leaving 10 bases between. This CDR3 reads CASRGGFNYGYTF. DNA for the CDR3: TGTGCCAGTAGGGGTGGATTCAACTATGGCTACACCTTC.

This clonotype was detected ten times or more. The J gene is TRBJ1-1, the V gene TRBV12-3 or TRBV12-4; 8 nucleotides line up with TRBD1. The CDR3 runs to 12 residues. This CDR3 is CASTGDNTEAFF. The CDR3 coding sequence is TGTGCTTCGACAGGGGATAACACTGAAGCTTTCTTT.

J is TRBJ2-1 and V is TRBV11-3; 7 nucleotides align to TRBD2. This CDR3 is 17 amino acids long. Germline trimming cut 4 bases from V and 0 bases from J; bases unmatched to any gene: 9. The germline gives CDR1 SGHNT, CDR2 YENEEA. This CDR3 is CASSSGVAGVSYNEQFF. CDR3 nucleotide sequence: TGTGCCAGCAGCTCGGGGGTGGCGGGGGTCTCCTACAATGAGCAGTTCTTC.

CDR3 sequence (DNA): TGTGCCAGCAGCCCGTCTGGGACAGATGATGAAGCTTTCTTT. It specifies CASSPSGTDDEAFF. The chain recombines TRBV7-9 with TRBJ1-1; 7 bases match TRBD1. There are 14 residues in the CDR3. The junction had 10 bases not matched to a gene; V was cut back by 5 bases and J by 7 bases. Per the germline V gene, CDR1 is SEHNR and CDR2 is FQNEAQ (reference sequence).

The chain is built from TRBV29-1 and TRBJ2-7; the D gene could be TRBD1 or TRBD2 (5 bases each). CDR3 size: 15 residues. CDR1 and CDR2 from the germline V gene are SQVTM and ANQGSEA. Trimming left V 7 bases short and J 6 bases short, with 25 bases between. CDR3 region: CSAAGTLRSSSEQYF. Here the CDR3 DNA reads TGCAGCGCCGCCGGGACCCTCCGGTCCTCTTCCGAGCAGTACTTC.

V usage is TRBV7-9 and J usage is TRBJ2-1; no reliable D call. The ends were cut back, 1 base at V and 2 bases at J, with 9 bases in the middle. This CDR3 comprises 15 residues. CDR1 is SEHNR, CDR2 FQNEAQ, per germline (reference sequence). This CDR3 is CASSLGVTTYNEQFF. The CDR3 region has the DNA TGTGCCAGCAGCTTAGGTGTGACGACCTACAATGAGCAGTTCTTC.

This clonotype was observed many times. The chain uses TRBV12-3 or TRBV12-4 and TRBJ2-5, with no clear D. CDR3 length equals 12 residues. The V and J ends lost 5 bases and 4 bases respectively, with 8 bases between them. The CDR3 nucleotides are TGTGCCAGCAGTCTAGTCGGAGAGACCCAGTACTTC. It yields the protein CASSLVGETQYF.

A few counts support this clonotype. The V and J genes are TRBV6-5 and TRBJ1-3, with D possibly matching TRBD1 (5 bases). Germline values: CDR1 MNHEY, CDR2 SVGAGI. The V gene lost 0 bases and the J gene lost 6 bases, with 9 bases spanning the gap. CDR3 size: 14 residues. The CDR3 reads CASSYSPGSNTIYF. The CDR3 DNA reads TGTGCCAGCAGTTACTCTCCAGGGTCAAACACCATATATTTT.